Below, 27 T cell receptor beta chains from the same sample are listed, as sequenced in a study of shared clonotypes between healthy human individuals. Here immunoSEQ multiplex PCR was the method, and the copy in TCRdb shows in-frame clones only, minus some. The sample lists some 2.1 million clones; approximately 95% were seen once. The sample was naive CD4+ T cells sorted from blood. Regarding subset: CD45RA+ positively selected. The source is a man aged 18 to 35 in good health.

The J gene is TRBJ1-2, the V gene TRBV11-2; 7 nucleotides match TRBD1. Germline lookup yields CDR1 SGHAT and CDR2 FQNNGV. The CDR3 covers 14 residues. The J segment lost 4 bases and the V segment lost 5 bases, leaving 7 bases of the junction unmatched. CDR3: CASSDSSGGYGYTF. DNA of the CDR3: TGTGCCAGCAGCGACAGTTCAGGGGGCTATGGCTACACCTTC.

Regarding this clone: Other DNA sequences within the sample encode an identical CDR3. The rearrangement links TRBV7-3 to TRBJ2-7, with D perhaps TRBD1 (6 bases). The germline V gene has CDR1 SGHTA and CDR2 FQGTGA. Trimming removed 5 bases at V and 0 bases at J, with 11 bases between. The CDR3 is made up of 14 amino acids. This CDR3 reads CASSPQGSSYEQYF. The CDR3 DNA follows: TGTGCCAGCAGCCCACAGGGAAGCTCCTACGAGCAGTACTTC. The full variable domain, completed using reference TRBV7-3 and TRBJ2-7, is GAGVSQTPSNKVTEKGKYVELRCDPISGHTALYWYRQSLGQGPEFLIYFQGTGAADDSGLPNDRFFAVRPEGSVSTLKIQRTERGDSAVYLCASSPQGSSYEQYFGPGTRLTVT.

In DNA form, the CDR3 reads TGTGCCAGCAGCCCCGAGGCAGGGGGCTATGGCTACACCTTC. Translation: CASSPEAGGYGYTF. The V gene is TRBV5-4, the J gene TRBJ1-2, with TRBD1 matching 7 bases. CDR1 and CDR2 (germline): SGHNT, YYREEE (reference sequence). With V trimmed by 4 bases and J by 4 bases, 7 bases remained unmatched. The CDR3 consists of 14 residues.

This chain joins TRBV19 and TRBJ2-4; D is uncertain. The V gene lost 0 bases and the J gene lost 11 bases, with 14 bases spanning the gap. CDR1 LNHDA and CDR2 SQIVND come from the germline V gene (reference sequence). The length of the CDR3 is 14 residues. The CDR3 is CASSIDETSRVQYF. The CDR3 DNA follows: TGTGCCAGTAGTATAGATGAGACTTCTCGGGTTCAGTACTTC.

The chain uses TRBV6-5 and TRBJ2-2; D is ambiguous. This CDR3 region has 11 residues. Germline V gene sequence: CDR1 MNHEY, CDR2 SVGAGI. Deletions cut 6 bases from V and 6 bases from J, with 5 bases between. The CDR3 region is CASRNSGELFF. For the CDR3, the DNA is TGTGCCAGCAGAAATTCCGGGGAGCTGTTTTTT.

The V gene is TRBV5-1, the J gene TRBJ2-3; TRBD2 matches 10 bases. The CDR3 loop spans 14 amino acids. Germline CDR1 is SGHRS and CDR2 is YFSETQ. Trimming cost V 4 bases and J 4 bases; bases outside gene matches: 3. The DNA for the CDR3 is TGCGCCAGCAGCGGGCTAGCGGGGGCAGATACGCAGTATTTT. Residues: CASSGLAGADTQYF.

The CDR3 loop is CASSGGLMDRVNEQYF. The CDR3 nucleotides read TGCGCCAGCAGCGGAGGACTGATGGACAGGGTCAACGAGCAGTACTTC. The genes are TRBV4-1 and TRBJ2-7; TRBD1 agrees at 8 bases. This CDR3 region has 16 residues. The trim removed 5 bases at V and 5 bases at J, leaving 14 bases unmatched. Looked up from germline, CDR1 is MGHRA and CDR2 is YSYEKL.

For the CDR3, the DNA is TGTGCCAGCAGTCAAGTCGACAGGGGCTTCAATGAAAAACTGTTTTTT. This sequence encodes CASSQVDRGFNEKLFF. The chain combines TRBV6-1 with TRBJ1-4; 8 bases agree with TRBD1. This CDR3 is 16 amino acids long. After removal of 5 bases from V and 5 bases from J, the junction contained 10 bases not matched to a gene. CDR1 MNHNS and CDR2 SASEGT come from the germline V gene.

The chain joins TRBV6-6 to TRBJ1-5; possibly TRBD1 for D (5 bases). There are 16 residues in the CDR3. Trimming took 5 bases from V and 6 from J, leaving 20 bases between them. Germline values: CDR1 MNHNY, CDR2 SVGAGI (reference sequence). The CDR3 sequence: CASSITAGSGGQPQHF. CDR3 bases: TGTGCCAGCAGTATCACGGCGGGGTCGGGGGGTCAGCCCCAGCATTTT.

This clone was recorded only once. The chain links TRBV19 to TRBJ1-1; perhaps TRBD1 as D (5 bases). In germline, CDR1 is LNHDA, CDR2 SQIVND (reference sequence). V shed 3 bases and J shed 10 bases, with 15 bases lying between them. There are 13 residues in the CDR3. The CDR3 region has the DNA TGTGCCAGTAGTATGCAGGGCTATCAAGCAGCTTTCTTT. It yields the protein CASSMQGYQAAFF.

This chain joins TRBV9 and TRBJ1-2; D gene unclear. The CDR3 runs 13 residues. The germline gives CDR1 SGDLS, CDR2 YYNGEE. V was cut by 0 bases and J by 7 bases, with 10 bases left in between. CDR3: CASSVGLTVGYTF. DNA for the CDR3: TGTGCCAGCAGCGTAGGGTTAACCGTTGGCTACACCTTC.

This clone occurred a few times. This specimen includes other DNA sequences encoding the same CDR3. This rearrangement joins TRBV30 to TRBJ2-5; unclear D gene. Germline-derived CDR1 and CDR2 are GTSNPN and SVGIG (reference sequence). Trimming stripped 2 bases from V and 3 bases from J, with 4 bases between. The CDR3 loop spans 11 amino acids. The CDR3: CAWSTEETQYF. DNA for the CDR3: TGTGCCTGGAGTACCGAAGAGACCCAGTACTTC.

The chain is built from TRBV9 and TRBJ1-4; no definite D call. There are 12 residues in the CDR3. V lost 0 bases and J 12 bases, leaving 9 bases between the germline ends. The germline gives CDR1 SGDLS, CDR2 YYNGEE. In DNA, the CDR3 is TGTGCCAGCAGCGTAGGAGGAACCGAACTGTTTTTT. Translation: CASSVGGTELFF.

This chain joins TRBV25-1 and TRBJ1-2; 7 bases align to TRBD1. CDR3 length: 14 amino acids. Germline CDR1 and CDR2: MGHDK and SYGVNS. J was trimmed by 10 bases and V by 2 bases; bases with no gene match: 10. This chain's CDR3 is CASSEEGDSSFYTF. DNA for the CDR3: TGTGCCAGCAGTGAAGAGGGGGACAGTTCTTTCTACACCTTC.

This clone appeared a single time. This rearrangement joins TRBV28 to TRBJ2-2, with 7 bases lining up with TRBD1. This CDR3 has 16 amino acids. J gave up 0 bases and V 6 bases, and 7 bases lay outside the gene matches. Germline CDR1 and CDR2: MDHEN and SYDVKM. The CDR3 loop is CASRGSGQSNTGELFF. Here the CDR3 DNA reads TGTGCCAGCAGGGGATCGGGACAGTCGAACACCGGGGAGCTGTTTTTT.

A note on this clone: The same CDR3 arises from other DNA sequences in this sample as well. The chain joins TRBV29-1 to TRBJ2-7; the D gene could be TRBD1 or TRBD2 (5 bases each). Germline V gives CDR1 SQVTM, CDR2 ANQGSEA. The length of the CDR3 is 12 residues. V shed 4 bases and J shed 4 bases, with 11 bases lying between them. CDR3: CSVGDRGYEQYF. CDR3 nucleotide sequence: TGCAGCGTTGGGGACCGGGGTTACGAGCAGTACTTC.

As for this clone: This could be a read error, since a much larger clone is one nucleotide away. The rearrangement joins TRBV30 to TRBJ1-1; no firm D call. Germline CDR1 GTSNPN, CDR2 SVGIG (reference sequence). The CDR3 spans 14 residues. In nucleotides, the CDR3 is TGTGCCTGGAGTGTACGGCATGATAACACTGAAGCTTCCTTT. This codes for CAWSVRHDNTEASF.

In this sample, this clone turned up once. This chain connects TRBV6-1 to TRBJ1-3; 9 nucleotides align to TRBD1. CDR3 length: 13 residues. Germline V gives CDR1 MNHNS, CDR2 SASEGT. The V gene end was trimmed by 7 bases and the J gene end by 5 bases; junction bases not matched to a gene: 3. This CDR3 reads CASKGTGRNTIYF. CDR3 sequence (DNA): TGTGCCAGCAAAGGGACAGGGAGAAACACCATATATTTT.

The J gene is TRBJ1-2, the V gene TRBV6-5; possible D gene TRBD1, 5 bases. The CDR3 runs to 15 residues. The germline V and J ends were trimmed by 2 bases and 7 bases, with 17 bases remaining between them. CDR1 is MNHEY, CDR2 SVGAGI, per germline. CDR3 in DNA: TGTGCCAGCAGTTACGCCCGGGGACCGCTCGGTGGCTACACCTTC. Protein: CASSYARGPLGGYTF.

This clone was picked up a small number of times. The rearrangement links TRBV5-1 to TRBJ2-1; maybe TRBD2 (6 bases). In germline, CDR1 is SGHRS, CDR2 YFSETQ. The V and J ends lost 1 base and 1 base respectively, with 12 bases between them. This CDR3 has 16 amino acids. CDR3 sequence: CASSLTAGSSYNEQFF. In DNA, the CDR3 is TGCGCCAGCAGCTTGACTGCGGGGTCTTCCTACAATGAGCAGTTCTTC.

The V call is TRBV19, the J call TRBJ2-1, with a possible D match to TRBD2 (6 bases). Trimming took off 4 bases at V and 3 bases at J, with 19 bases between the two ends. The CDR3 is 17 residues long. Germline V lookup: CDR1 LNHDA, CDR2 SQIVND (reference sequence). The CDR3 nucleotides read TGTGCCAGTAGTACCCGGAACGGAGGGTTCTACTACAATGAGCAGTTCTTC. It is translated as CASSTRNGGFYYNEQFF.

The chain is built from TRBV4-1 and TRBJ2-7, with 7 bases that match TRBD1. The CDR3 extends over 17 amino acids. Germline CDR1 reads MGHRA; CDR2 reads YSYEKL. Trimming at V came to 1 base and at J to 1 base, leaving 10 bases not matched to a gene. This CDR3 reads CASSQAVWTGPSYEQYF. Here the CDR3 DNA reads TGCGCCAGCAGCCAAGCGGTCTGGACAGGCCCTTCCTACGAGCAGTACTTC.

The chain couples TRBV2 to TRBJ1-1, with 10 bases fitting TRBD1. V shed 6 bases, J shed 0 bases, and the junction held 7 bases outside the gene matches. Germline V gene sequence: CDR1 SNHLY, CDR2 FYNNEI. The CDR3 length is 16 residues. The DNA for the CDR3 is TGTGCCAGCAGGAAGGACAGGGGGGACATGAACACTGAAGCTTTCTTT. It codes for CASRKDRGDMNTEAFF.

This clone was observed a few times. The chain links TRBV6-1 to TRBJ1-6; D not resolved. V shed 6 bases and J shed 5 bases, with 8 bases lying between them. The CDR3 extends over 13 amino acids. Germline CDR1 is MNHNS and CDR2 is SASEGT. In nucleotides, the CDR3 is TGTGCCAGCAGGGAAATGGATAATTCACCCCTCCACTTT. Translating it yields CASREMDNSPLHF.

The chain carries TRBV11-2 and TRBJ1-5; weak D call: TRBD1 (5 bases). The V end was cut by 5 bases, the J end by 0 bases, with 11 bases between. The germline gives CDR1 SGHAT, CDR2 FQNNGV. This CDR3 contains 15 residues. The CDR3 sequence is CASSPSGNSNQPQHF. The CDR3 DNA sequence: TGTGCCAGCAGCCCCTCAGGGAATAGCAATCAGCCCCAGCATTTT.

The rearrangement joins TRBV6-1 to TRBJ2-7; no firm D call. Trimming shortened V by 3 bases and J by 2 bases, and 11 bases separated the two germline ends. The CDR3 is 14 residues long. Germline CDR1 reads MNHNS; CDR2 reads SASEGT. The CDR3 loop reads CASSESVTPYEQYF. DNA of the CDR3: TGTGCCAGCAGTGAGTCAGTTACCCCCTACGAGCAGTACTTC.

Comment on this clone: The identical CDR3 is also encoded by other nucleotide sequences in the sample. This chain joins TRBV7-2 and TRBJ1-1; 8 nucleotides match TRBD1. J gave up 0 bases and V 5 bases, and 5 bases lay outside the gene matches. The CDR3 runs 15 residues. Germline CDR1 is SGHTA and CDR2 is FQGNSA. CDR3 amino acids: CASSSRQGMNTEAFF. The CDR3 region has the DNA TGTGCCAGCAGCAGTCGACAGGGGATGAACACTGAAGCTTTCTTT.